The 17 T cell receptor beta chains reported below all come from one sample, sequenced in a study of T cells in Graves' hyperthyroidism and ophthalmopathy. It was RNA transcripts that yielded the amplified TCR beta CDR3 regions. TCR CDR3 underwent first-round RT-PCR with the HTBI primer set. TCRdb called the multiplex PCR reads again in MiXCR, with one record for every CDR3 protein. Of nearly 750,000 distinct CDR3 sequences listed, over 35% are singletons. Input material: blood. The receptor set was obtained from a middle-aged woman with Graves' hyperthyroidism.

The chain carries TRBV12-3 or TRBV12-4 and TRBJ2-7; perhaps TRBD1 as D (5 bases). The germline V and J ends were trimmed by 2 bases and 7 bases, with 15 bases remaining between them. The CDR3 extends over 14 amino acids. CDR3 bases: TGTGCCAGCAGTTTAACAGGAACACGTACTGAGCAGTACTTC. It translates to CASSLTGTRTEQYF.

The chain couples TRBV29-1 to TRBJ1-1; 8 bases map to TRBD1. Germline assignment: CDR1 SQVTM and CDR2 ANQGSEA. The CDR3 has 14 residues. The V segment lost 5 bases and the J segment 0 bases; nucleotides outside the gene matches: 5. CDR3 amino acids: CSVPTGGMNTEAFF. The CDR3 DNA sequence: TGCAGCGTTCCTACAGGGGGTATGAACACTGAAGCTTTCTTT.

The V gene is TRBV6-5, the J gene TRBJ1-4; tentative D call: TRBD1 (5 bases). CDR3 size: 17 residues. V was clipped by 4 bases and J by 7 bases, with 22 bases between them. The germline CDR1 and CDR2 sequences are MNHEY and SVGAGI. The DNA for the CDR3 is TGTGCCAGCAGTTCGCACACCTCAGGGATCGGGCGTGAAAAACTGTTTTTT. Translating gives CASSSHTSGIGREKLFF.

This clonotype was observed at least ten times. The CDR3 protein is CASSISGGDSGANVLTF. The CDR3 bases are TGTGCCAGTAGTATCTCAGGGGGGGACTCTGGGGCCAACGTCCTGACTTTC. The genes are TRBV19 and TRBJ2-6; D may correspond to TRBD1 or TRBD2 (7 bases each). V was cut by 3 bases and J by 0 bases, with 12 bases left in between. There are 17 residues in the CDR3. CDR1 LNHDA and CDR2 SQIVND come from the germline V gene (reference sequence).

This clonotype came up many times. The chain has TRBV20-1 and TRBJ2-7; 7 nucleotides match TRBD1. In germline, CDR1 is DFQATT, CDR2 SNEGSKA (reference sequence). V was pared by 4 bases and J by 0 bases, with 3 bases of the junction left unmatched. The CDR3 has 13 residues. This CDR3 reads CSATRDSSYEQYF. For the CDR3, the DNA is TGCAGTGCTACGAGGGACAGCTCCTACGAGCAGTACTTC.

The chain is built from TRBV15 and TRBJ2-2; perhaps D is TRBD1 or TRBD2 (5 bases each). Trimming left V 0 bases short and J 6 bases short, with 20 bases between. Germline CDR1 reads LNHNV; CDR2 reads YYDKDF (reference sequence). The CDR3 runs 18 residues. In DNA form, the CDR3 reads TGTGCCACCAGCAGAGATATAGGGGTACGAGGGGCCGCCGGGGAGCTGTTTTTT. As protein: CATSRDIGVRGAAGELFF. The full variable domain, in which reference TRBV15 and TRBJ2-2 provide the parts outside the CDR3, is DAMVIQNPRYQVTQFGKPVTLSCSQTLNHNVMYWYQQKSSQAPKLLFHYYDKDFNNEADTPDNFQSRRPNTSFCFLDIRSPGLGDTAMYLCATSRDIGVRGAAGELFFGEGSRLTVL.

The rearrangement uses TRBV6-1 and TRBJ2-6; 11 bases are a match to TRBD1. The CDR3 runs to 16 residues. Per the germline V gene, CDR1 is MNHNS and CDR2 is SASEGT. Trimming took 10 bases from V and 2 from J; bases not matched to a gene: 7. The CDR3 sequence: CATRDRGTPGANVLTF. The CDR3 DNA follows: TGTGCCACTCGGGACAGGGGGACCCCTGGGGCCAACGTCCTGACTTTC.

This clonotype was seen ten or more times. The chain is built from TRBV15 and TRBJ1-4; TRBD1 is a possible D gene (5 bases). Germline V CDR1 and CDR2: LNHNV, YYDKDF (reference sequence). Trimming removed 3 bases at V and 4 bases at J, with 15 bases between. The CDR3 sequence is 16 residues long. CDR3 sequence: CATSRADETDNEKLFF. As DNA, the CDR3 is TGTGCCACCAGCAGGGCCGATGAGACAGATAATGAAAAACTGTTTTTT.

CDR3 region: CASSPAGVRNEKLFF. The CDR3 nucleotides are TGTGCCAGCAGCCCCGCCGGGGTTAGAAATGAAAAACTGTTTTTT. The chain joins TRBV7-8 to TRBJ1-4; D is ambiguous. Trimming took 5 bases from V and 5 from J, leaving 15 bases between them. The CDR3 sequence is 15 residues long. Germline V gene lookup returns CDR1 SGHVS and CDR2 FQNEAQ. Full variable domain (rest looked up from reference TRBV7-8 and TRBJ1-4): GAGVSQSPRYKVAKRGQDVALRCDPISGHVSLFWYQQALGQGPEFLTYFQNEAQLDKSGLPSDRFFAERPEGSVSTLKIQRTQQEDSAVYLCASSPAGVRNEKLFFGSGTQLSVL.

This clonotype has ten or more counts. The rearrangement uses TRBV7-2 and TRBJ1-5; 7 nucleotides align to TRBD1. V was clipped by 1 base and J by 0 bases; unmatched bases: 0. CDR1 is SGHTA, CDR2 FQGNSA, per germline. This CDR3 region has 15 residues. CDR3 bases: TGTGCCAGCAGCTTAGGACAGGGTAGCAATCAGCCCCAGCATTTT. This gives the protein CASSLGQGSNQPQHF.

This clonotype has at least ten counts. The CDR3 DNA follows: TGCAGTGCCCTGACAGGGGCTGGGGCCAACGTCCTGACTTTC. Its protein is CSALTGAGANVLTF. J is TRBJ2-6 and V is TRBV20-1, with 8 bases matching TRBD1. The ends lost 6 bases at V and 2 bases at J; junction bases unmatched: 3. Germline lookup yields CDR1 DFQATT and CDR2 SNEGSKA (reference sequence). This CDR3 has 14 residues.

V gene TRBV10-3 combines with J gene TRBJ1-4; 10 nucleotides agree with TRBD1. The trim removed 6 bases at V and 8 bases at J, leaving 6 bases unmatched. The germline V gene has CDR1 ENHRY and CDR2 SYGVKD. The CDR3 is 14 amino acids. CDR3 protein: CAIRGQGLEEKLFF. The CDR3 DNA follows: TGTGCCATCAGGGGACAGGGGCTGGAGGAAAAACTGTTTTTT.

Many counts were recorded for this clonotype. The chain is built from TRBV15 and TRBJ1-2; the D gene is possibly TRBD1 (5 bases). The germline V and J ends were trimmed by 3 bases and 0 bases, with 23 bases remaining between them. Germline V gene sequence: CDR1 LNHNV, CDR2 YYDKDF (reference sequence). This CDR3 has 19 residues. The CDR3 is CATSSGRDRPSNSNYGYTF. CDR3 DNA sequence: TGTGCCACCAGCAGTGGACGAGACAGACCTTCTAATTCTAACTATGGCTACACCTTC.

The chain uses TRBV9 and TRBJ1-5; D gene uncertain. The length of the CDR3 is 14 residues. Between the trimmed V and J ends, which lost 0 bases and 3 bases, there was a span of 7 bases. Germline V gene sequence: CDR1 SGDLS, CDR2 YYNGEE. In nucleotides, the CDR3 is TGTGCCAGCAGCGTAGGGGTTAACAATCAGCCCCAGCATTTT. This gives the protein CASSVGVNNQPQHF.

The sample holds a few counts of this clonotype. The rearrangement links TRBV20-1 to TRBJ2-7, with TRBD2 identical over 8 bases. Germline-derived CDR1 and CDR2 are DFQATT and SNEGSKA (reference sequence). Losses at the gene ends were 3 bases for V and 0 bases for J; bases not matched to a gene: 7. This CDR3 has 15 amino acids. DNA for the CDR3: TGCAGTGCTAGGGTAGCGGGGCTTAGCTCCTACGAGCAGTACTTC. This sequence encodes CSARVAGLSSYEQYF.

CDR3 sequence: CAWSGNSYNQPQHF. The CDR3 DNA follows: TGTGCCTGGAGTGGAAACAGTTACAATCAGCCCCAGCATTTT. The rearrangement joins TRBV30 to TRBJ1-5, with D unresolved. The CDR3 covers 14 residues. Germline assignment: CDR1 GTSNPN and CDR2 SVGIG (reference sequence). The germline V and J ends were trimmed by 1 base and 3 bases, with 10 bases remaining between them.

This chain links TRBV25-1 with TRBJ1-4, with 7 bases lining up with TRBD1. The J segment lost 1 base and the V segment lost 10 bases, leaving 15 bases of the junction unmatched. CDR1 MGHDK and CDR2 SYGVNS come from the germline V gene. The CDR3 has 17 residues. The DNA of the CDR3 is TGTGCCAAGGGGGCTACAGGGAATCTACGAACTAATGAAAAACTGTTTTTT. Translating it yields CAKGATGNLRTNEKLFF. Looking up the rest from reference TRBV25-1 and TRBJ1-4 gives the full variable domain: EADIYQTPRYLVIGTGKKITLECSQTMGHDKMYWYQQDPGMELHLIHYSYGVNSTEKGDLSSESTVSRIRTEHFPLTLESARPSHTSQYLCAKGATGNLRTNEKLFFGSGTQLSVL.